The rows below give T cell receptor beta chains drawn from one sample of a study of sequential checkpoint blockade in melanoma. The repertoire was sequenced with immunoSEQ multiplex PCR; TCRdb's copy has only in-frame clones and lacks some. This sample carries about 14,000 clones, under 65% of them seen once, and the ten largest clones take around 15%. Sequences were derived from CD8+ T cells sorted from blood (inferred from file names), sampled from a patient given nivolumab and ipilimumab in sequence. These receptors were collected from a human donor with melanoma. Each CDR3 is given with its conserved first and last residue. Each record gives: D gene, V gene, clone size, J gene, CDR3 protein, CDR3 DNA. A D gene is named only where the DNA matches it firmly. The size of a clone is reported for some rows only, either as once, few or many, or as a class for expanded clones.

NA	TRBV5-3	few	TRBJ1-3	CASSLAGDTIYF	TGTGCCAGCAGCTTGGCCGGTGACACCATATATTTT
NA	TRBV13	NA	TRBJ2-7	CASSSGIFYEQYF	TGTGCCAGCAGCTCCGGGATCTTTTACGAGCAGTACTTC
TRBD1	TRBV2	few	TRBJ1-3	CASSSGQGRGGNTIYF	TGTGCCAGCAGCTCCGGACAGGGAAGAGGGGGAAACACCATATATTTT
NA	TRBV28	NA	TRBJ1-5	CASSFSGIGGQPQHF	TGTGCCAGCAGTTTCTCGGGAATAGGCGGTCAGCCCCAGCATTTT
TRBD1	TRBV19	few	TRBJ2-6	CASSMVGQYLTGANVLTF	TGTGCCAGTAGTATGGTGGGACAGTATCTGACTGGAGCCAACGTCCTGACTTTC
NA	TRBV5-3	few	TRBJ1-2	CASSFNSLNGYTF	TGTGCCAGCAGCTTCAACAGTCTGAATGGCTACACCTTC
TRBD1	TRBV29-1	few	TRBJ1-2	CSVIRTGVYGYTF	TGCAGCGTTATTCGGACAGGGGTATATGGCTACACCTTC
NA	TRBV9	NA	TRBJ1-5	CASSEGIQGPNQPQHF	TGTGCCAGCAGCGAAGGGATACAGGGACCAAATCAGCCCCAGCATTTT
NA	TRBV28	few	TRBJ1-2	CASSSLGGLDYGYTF	TGTGCCAGCAGTTCGCTGGGTGGGCTGGACTATGGCTACACCTTC
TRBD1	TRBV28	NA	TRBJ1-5	CASSLYRGGQPQHF	TGTGCCAGCAGTTTATACAGGGGAGGTCAGCCCCAGCATTTT
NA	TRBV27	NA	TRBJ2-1	CASRHYLSSYNEQFF	TGTGCCAGCAGGCACTACCTAAGCTCCTACAATGAGCAGTTCTTC
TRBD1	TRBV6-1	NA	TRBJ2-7	CASSGTGPDSYEQYF	TGTGCCAGCAGTGGGACAGGGCCCGACTCCTACGAGCAGTACTTC
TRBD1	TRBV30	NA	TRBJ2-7	CASTGQGISYEQYF	TGTGCCTCAACGGGACAGGGAATCTCCTACGAGCAGTACTTC
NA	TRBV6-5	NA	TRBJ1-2	CASSIQGGSRGYTF	TGTGCCAGCAGTATACAGGGAGGGTCGAGGGGCTACACCTTC
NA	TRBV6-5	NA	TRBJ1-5	CASTRLTGGNQPQHF	TGTGCCAGCACCCGTCTTACTGGAGGCAATCAGCCCCAGCATTTT
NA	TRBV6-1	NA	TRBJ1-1	CASSEGNSGTEAFF	TGTGCCAGCAGCGAAGGGAACAGCGGCACTGAAGCTTTCTTT
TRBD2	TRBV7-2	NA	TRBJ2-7	CASSLRGSGRTGEQYF	TGTGCCAGCAGCTTAAGGGGCAGCGGGAGAACGGGGGAGCAGTACTTC
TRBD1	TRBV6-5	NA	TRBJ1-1	CASEGQGLGNTEAFF	TGTGCCAGCGAAGGACAGGGGCTGGGGAACACTGAAGCTTTCTTT
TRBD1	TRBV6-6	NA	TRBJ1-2	CASTSQGWSGYTF	TGTGCCAGCACCTCACAGGGGTGGTCTGGCTACACCTTC
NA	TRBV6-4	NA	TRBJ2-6	CASSETSSGANVLTF	TGTGCCAGCAGTGAGACTAGCTCTGGGGCCAACGTCCTGACTTTC
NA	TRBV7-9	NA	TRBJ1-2	CASSLGLGVGYGYTF	TGTGCCAGCAGCTTAGGTCTCGGGGTCGGCTATGGCTACACCTTC
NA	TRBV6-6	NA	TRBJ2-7	CASRGGDASYYEQYF	TGTGCCAGCAGAGGGGGGGATGCTAGCTACTACGAGCAGTACTTC
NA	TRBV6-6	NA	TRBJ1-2	CASSWGGDGYTF	TGTGCCAGCAGCTGGGGGGGGGATGGCTACACCTTC
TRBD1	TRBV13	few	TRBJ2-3	CASSLPGQLAYPYF	TGTGCCAGCAGCTTACCGGGACAGCTGGCGTATCCGTATTTT
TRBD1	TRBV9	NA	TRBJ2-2	CASSAGQGAYTGELFF	TGTGCCAGCAGCGCGGGACAGGGGGCTTATACCGGGGAGCTGTTTTTT
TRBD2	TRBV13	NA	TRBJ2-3	CASSLSSGGPTQYF	TGTGCCAGCAGCTTATCCAGCGGGGGGCCTACGCAGTATTTT
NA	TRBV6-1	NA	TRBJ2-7	CASSDLGGTATYEQYF	TGTGCCAGCAGTGACCTTGGAGGGACAGCTACCTACGAGCAGTACTTC
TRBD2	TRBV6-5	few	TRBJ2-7	CASGTLGGRAMQYF	TGTGCCAGTGGGACCCTTGGCGGGAGGGCGATGCAGTACTTC
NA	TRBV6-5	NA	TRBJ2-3	CASSYSYSDTQYF	TGTGCCAGCAGTTACTCGTATTCAGATACGCAGTATTTT
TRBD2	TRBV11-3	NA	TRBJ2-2	CASSPRTSGTNTGELFF	TGTGCCAGCAGCCCCCGGACTAGCGGAACGAACACCGGGGAGCTGTTTTTT